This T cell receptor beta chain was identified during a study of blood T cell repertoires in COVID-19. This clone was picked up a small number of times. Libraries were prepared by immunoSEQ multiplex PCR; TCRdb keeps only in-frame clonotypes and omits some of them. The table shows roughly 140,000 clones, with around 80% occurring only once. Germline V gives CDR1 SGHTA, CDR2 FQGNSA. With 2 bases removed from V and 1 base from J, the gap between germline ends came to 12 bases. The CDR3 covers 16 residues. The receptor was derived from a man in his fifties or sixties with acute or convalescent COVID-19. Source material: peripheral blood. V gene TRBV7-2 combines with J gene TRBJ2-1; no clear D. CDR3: CASSLSSIVSYNEQFF. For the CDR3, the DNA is TGTGCCAGCAGCTTATCTAGTATCGTATCCTACAATGAGCAGTTCTTC. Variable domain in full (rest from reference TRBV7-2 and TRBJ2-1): GAGVSQSPSNKVTEKGKDVELRCDPISGHTALYWYRQSLGQGLEFLIYFQGNSAPDKSGLPSDRFSAERTGGSVSTLTIQRTQQEDSAVYLCASSLSSIVSYNEQFFGPGTRLTVL.